This TCR beta chain was observed in a study of vaccination and CD4 T cells after COVID-19. Of note for this clonotype: What it binds is not known.

The ends were cut back, 4 bases at V and 0 bases at J, with 10 bases in the middle. Germline lookup yields CDR1 ENHRY and CDR2 SYGVKD. The CDR3 is 15 residues long. The Oncomine TCR Beta short-read assay sequenced DNA from cultured CD4+ T cells. TCRdb itself ran the PCR reads through MiXCR, one entry per CDR3 protein. The sample has 12,000 or so distinct CDR3 sequences; 50% are singletons. Described treatment: approximately 11-day PBMC culture with coronavirus spike peptide pools or control peptides (ViraFEST assay). This sequence originates from a human donor who had recovered from COVID-19. The rearrangement joins TRBV10-3 to TRBJ2-1, with D tentatively TRBD1 (7 bases). Sequenced: CD4+ T cells from blood, cultured in vitro. The DNA for the CDR3 is TGTGCCATCAGTGGGAGGGACAGCTCCTACAATGAGCAGTTCTTC. Protein: CAISGRDSSYNEQFF.